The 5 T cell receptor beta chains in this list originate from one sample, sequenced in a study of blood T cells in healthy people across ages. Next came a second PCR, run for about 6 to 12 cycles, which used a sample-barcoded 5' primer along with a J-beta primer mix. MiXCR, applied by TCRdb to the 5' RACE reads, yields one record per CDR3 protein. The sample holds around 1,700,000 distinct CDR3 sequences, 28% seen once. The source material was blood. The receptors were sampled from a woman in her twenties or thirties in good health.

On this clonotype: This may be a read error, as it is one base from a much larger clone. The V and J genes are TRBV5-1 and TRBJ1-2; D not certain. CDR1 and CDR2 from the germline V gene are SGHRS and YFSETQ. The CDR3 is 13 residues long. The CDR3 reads CACSSIDTYGYTF. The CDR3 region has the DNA TGCGCCTGCAGCTCAATCGACACCTATGGCTACACCTTC.

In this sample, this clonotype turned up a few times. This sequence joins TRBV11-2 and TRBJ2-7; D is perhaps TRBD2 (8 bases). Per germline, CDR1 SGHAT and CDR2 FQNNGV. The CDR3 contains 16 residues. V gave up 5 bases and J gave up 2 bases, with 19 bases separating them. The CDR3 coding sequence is TGTGCCAGCAGCCCCTTGGGGACAGCGGGGGCCTACGAGCAGTACTTC. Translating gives CASSPLGTAGAYEQYF.

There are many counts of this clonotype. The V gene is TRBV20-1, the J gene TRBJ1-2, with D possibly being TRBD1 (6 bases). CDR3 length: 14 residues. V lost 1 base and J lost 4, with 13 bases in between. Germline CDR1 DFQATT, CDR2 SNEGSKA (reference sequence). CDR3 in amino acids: CSARGTDSSYGYTF. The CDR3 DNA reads TGCAGTGCTAGAGGAACGGACAGTAGCTATGGCTACACCTTC.

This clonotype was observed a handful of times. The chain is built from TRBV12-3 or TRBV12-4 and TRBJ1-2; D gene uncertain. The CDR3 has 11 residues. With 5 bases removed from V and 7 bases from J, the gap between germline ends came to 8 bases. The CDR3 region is CASSTGPGYTF. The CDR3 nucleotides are TGTGCCAGCAGTACTGGACCTGGCTACACCTTC.

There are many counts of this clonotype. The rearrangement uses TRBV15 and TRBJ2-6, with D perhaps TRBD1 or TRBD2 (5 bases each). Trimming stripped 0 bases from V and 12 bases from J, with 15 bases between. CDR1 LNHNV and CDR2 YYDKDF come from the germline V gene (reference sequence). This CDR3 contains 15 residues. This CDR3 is CATSRDRDGYSVLTF. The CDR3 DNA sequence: TGTGCCACCAGCAGAGATAGGGACGGCTACTCCGTCCTGACTTTC.